The clone carrying this TCR beta chain was detected only a few times. Germline CDR1 is MDHEN and CDR2 is SYDVKM. V lost 5 bases, J lost 4 bases, and 5 bases lay in between. There are 12 residues in the CDR3. Time point defined: newly diagnosed GD, antithyroid drugs for less than 3 months. The TCR library was made from RNA extracted from PBMCs. The sample comes from a study of regulatory T cells in long-lasting Graves disease. Construction of the TCR beta libraries employed iRepertoire HTBI primers in conjunction with Arm-PCR of CDR3 regions. MiXCR, applied by TCRdb to the multiplex PCR reads, yields one record per CDR3 protein. The sample holds under 500,000 distinct CDR3 sequences, about 15% seen once. These data also formed part of another study, on T cells in Graves' hyperthyroidism and ophthalmopathy.

This clonotype was obtained from a young woman with Graves disease. The chain links TRBV28 to TRBJ2-2; D is ambiguous. This specimen was peripheral blood mononuclear cells (PBMCs), taken at new diagnosis, from a patient treated with antithyroid drugs. The CDR3 region has the DNA TGTGCCAGCAGTCAAACCACCGGGGAGCTGTTTTTT. Translation gives CASSQTTGELFF.